The clone carrying this T cell receptor (beta chain) has just a few counts. The sample belongs to a study of blood T cells in healthy people across ages. The length of the CDR3 is 18 residues. Germline V gene data show CDR1 as MNHNS and CDR2 as SASEGT. Combining a sample-barcoded 5' primer with a J-beta primer mix, a second PCR ran for roughly 7 to 11 cycles. One entry per CDR3 protein, called by TCRdb with MiXCR from the 5' RACE reads. In the table there are more than 1,000,000 distinct CDR3 sequences, almost 25% of which are singletons. The same sample was also studied in work on T cells of mothers and their children.

Sequencing input: blood. The chain has TRBV6-1 and TRBJ2-5, with 12 positions matching TRBD2. Matching the DNA end better, TRBJ2-7 makes the J call doubtful. This TCR was sampled from a girl aged 2 to 10 in good health. Here the CDR3 reads CASSERTSGRQFSYEQYF. CDR3 in DNA: TGTGCCAGCAGTGAAAGAACTAGCGGGAGGCAATTTTCCTACGAGCAGTACTTC.